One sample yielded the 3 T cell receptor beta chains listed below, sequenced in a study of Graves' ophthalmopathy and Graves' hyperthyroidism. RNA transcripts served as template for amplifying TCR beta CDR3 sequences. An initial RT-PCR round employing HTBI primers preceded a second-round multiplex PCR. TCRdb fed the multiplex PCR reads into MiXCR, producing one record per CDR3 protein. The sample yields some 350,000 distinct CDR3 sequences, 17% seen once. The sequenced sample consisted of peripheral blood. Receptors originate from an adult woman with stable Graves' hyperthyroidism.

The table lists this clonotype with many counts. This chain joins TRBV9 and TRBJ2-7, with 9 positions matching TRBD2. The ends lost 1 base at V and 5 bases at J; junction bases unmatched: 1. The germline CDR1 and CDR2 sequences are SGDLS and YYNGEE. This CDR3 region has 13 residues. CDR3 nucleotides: TGTGCCAGCAGCGTATTAGCGGGAGACGAGCAGTACTTC. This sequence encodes CASSVLAGDEQYF.

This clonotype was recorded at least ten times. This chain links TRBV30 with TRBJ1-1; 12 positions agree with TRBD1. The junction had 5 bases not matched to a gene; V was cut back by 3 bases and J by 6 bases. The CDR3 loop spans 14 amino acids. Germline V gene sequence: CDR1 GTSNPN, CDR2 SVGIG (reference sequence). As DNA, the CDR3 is TGTGCCTGGAGGGGGACAGGGGGCAACTCTGAAGCTTTCTTT. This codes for CAWRGTGGNSEAFF. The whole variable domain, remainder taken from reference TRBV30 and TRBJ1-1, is SQTIHQWPATLVQPVGSPLSLECTVEGTSNPNLYWYRQAAGRGLQLLFYSVGIGQISSEVPQNLSASRPQDRQFILSSKKLLLSDSGFYLCAWRGTGGNSEAFFGQGTRLTVV.

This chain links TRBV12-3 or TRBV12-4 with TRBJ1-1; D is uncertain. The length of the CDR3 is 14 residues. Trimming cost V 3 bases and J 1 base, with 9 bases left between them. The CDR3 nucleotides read TGTGCCAGCAGTTTCCTCCCTCAGAACACTGAAGCTTTCTTT. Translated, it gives CASSFLPQNTEAFF.